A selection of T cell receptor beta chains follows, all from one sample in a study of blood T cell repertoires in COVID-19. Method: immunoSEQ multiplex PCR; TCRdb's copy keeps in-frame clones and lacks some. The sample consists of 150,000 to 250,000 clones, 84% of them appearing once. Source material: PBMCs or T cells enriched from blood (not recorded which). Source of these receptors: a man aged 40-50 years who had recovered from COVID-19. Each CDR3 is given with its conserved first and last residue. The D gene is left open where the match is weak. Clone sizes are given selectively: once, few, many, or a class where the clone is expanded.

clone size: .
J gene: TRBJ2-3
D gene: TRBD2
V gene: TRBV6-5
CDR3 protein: CASSYRVAGGPDTQYF
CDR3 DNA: TGTGCCAGCAGTTACAGGGTAGCGGGGGGCCCAGATACGCAGTATTTT

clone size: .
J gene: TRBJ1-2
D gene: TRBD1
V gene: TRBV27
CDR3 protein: CASSTRTGGANYGYTF
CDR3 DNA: TGTGCCAGCAGTACGAGGACAGGGGGTGCTAACTATGGCTACACCTTC

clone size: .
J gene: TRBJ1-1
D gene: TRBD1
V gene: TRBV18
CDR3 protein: CASSPETGVGAEAFF
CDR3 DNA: TGTGCCAGCTCACCAGAGACAGGGGTTGGCGCTGAAGCTTTCTTT

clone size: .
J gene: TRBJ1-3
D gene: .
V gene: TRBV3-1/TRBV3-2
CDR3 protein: CASSPGYSGNTIYF
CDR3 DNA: TGTGCCAGCAGTCCAGGGTATTCTGGAAACACCATATATTTT

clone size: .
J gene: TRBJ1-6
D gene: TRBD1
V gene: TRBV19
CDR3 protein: CASSITGQGNSPLHF
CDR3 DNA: TGTGCCAGTAGTATAACGGGACAGGGGAATTCACCCCTCCACTTT

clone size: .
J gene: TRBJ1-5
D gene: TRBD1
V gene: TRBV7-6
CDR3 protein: CASSLGGGRQPQHF
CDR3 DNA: TGTGCCAGCAGCTTAGGAGGGGGCCGGCAGCCCCAGCATTTT

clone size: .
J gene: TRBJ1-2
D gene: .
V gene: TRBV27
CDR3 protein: CASAVITGRLFWRGYTF
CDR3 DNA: TGTGCCAGCGCAGTTATAACAGGTCGACTTTTCTGGCGTGGCTACACCTTC

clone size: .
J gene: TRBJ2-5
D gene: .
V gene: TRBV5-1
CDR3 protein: CASSTETGIRETQYF
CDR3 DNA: TGCGCCAGCAGCACAGAAACAGGGATCCGGGAGACCCAGTACTTC

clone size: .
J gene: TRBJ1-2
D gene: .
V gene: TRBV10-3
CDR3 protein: CAISDLVGRKYGYTF
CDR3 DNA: TGTGCCATCAGTGACCTGGTAGGGAGGAAATATGGCTACACCTTC

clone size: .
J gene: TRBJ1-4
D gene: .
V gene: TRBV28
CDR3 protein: CASRASGEKLFF
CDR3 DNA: TGTGCCAGCAGAGCGTCGGGAGAAAAACTGTTTTTT

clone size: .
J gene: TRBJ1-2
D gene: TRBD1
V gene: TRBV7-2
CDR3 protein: CASSSGQVTLPSYGYTF
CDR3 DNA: TGTGCCAGCAGCTCGGGACAGGTGACTCTCCCTAGCTATGGCTACACCTTC

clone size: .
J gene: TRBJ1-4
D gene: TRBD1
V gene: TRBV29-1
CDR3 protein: CSVRQGPEKLFF
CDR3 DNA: TGCAGCGTAAGACAGGGCCCTGAAAAACTGTTTTTT

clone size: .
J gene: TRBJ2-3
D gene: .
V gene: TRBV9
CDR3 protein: CASSVSWGGESTDTQYF
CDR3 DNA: TGTGCCAGCAGCGTATCGTGGGGCGGGGAAAGCACAGATACGCAGTATTTT

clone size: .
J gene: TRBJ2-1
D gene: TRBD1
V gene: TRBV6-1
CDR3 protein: CASSELTGSNEQFF
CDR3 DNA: TGTGCCAGCAGTGAATTGACAGGGTCCAATGAGCAGTTCTTC

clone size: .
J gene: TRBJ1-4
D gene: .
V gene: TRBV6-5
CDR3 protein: CASSYHMATNEKLFF
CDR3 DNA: TGTGCCAGCAGTTACCACATGGCAACTAATGAAAAACTGTTTTTT

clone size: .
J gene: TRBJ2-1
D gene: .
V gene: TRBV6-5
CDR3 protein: CASSLTLAYNEQFF
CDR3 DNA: TGTGCCAGCAGTCTGACGTTAGCATACAATGAGCAGTTCTTC

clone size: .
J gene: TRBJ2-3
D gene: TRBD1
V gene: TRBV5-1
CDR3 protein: CASSSGQGARDTQYF
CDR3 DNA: TGCGCCAGCAGTTCGGGACAGGGGGCAAGAGATACGCAGTATTTT

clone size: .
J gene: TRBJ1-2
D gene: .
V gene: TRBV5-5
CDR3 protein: CASSLGGVSYGYTF
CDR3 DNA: TGTGCCAGCAGCTTGGGAGGAGTCAGCTATGGCTACACCTTC

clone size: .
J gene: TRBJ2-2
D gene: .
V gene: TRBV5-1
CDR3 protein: CASTALSGTELVGELFF
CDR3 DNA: TGCGCCAGCACCGCCCTTTCCGGGACTGAATTAGTCGGGGAGCTGTTTTTT

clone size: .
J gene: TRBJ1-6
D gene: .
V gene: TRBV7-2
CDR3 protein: CASSLRSGDNSPLHF
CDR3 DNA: TGTGCCAGCAGCTTAAGGTCGGGTGATAATTCACCCCTCCACTTT

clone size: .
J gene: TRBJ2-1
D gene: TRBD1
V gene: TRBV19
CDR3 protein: CASSTGTGGYNEQFF
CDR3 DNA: TGTGCCAGTAGTACCGGGACAGGGGGTTACAATGAGCAGTTCTTC

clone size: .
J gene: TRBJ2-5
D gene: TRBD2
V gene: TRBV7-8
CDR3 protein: CASSLDTGGRETQYF
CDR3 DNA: TGTGCCAGCAGCTTAGATACGGGGGGGAGAGAGACCCAGTACTTC

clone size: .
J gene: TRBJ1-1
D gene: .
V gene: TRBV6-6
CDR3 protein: CASIPYGGTEAFF
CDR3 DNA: TGTGCCAGCATCCCGTACGGGGGCACTGAAGCTTTCTTT

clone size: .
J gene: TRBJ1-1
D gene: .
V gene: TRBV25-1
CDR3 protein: CASSEWADFQAAFF
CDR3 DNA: TGTGCCAGCAGTGAATGGGCTGATTTCCAGGCAGCTTTCTTT

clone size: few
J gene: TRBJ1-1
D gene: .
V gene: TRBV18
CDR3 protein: CASSQDMNTEAFF
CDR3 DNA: TGTGCCAGCTCCCAGGATATGAACACTGAAGCTTTCTTT

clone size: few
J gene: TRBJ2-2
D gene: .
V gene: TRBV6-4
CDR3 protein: CASSPSFSNTGELFF
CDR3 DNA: TGTGCCAGCAGTCCCTCGTTTTCGAACACCGGGGAGCTGTTTTTT

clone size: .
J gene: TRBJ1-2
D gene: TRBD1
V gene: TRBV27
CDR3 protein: CASSPWDRGFGYTF
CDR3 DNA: TGTGCCAGCAGTCCCTGGGACAGGGGTTTCGGCTACACCTTC

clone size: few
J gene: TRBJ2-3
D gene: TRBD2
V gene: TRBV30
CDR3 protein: CAWSVGGTSTDTQYF
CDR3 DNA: TGTGCCTGGAGTGTGGGAGGGACTAGCACAGATACGCAGTATTTT

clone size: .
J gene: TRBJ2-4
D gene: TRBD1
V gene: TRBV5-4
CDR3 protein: CASSLGLGGGENIQYF
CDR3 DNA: TGTGCCAGCAGCTTAGGTTTAGGGGGCGGTGAAAACATTCAGTACTTC

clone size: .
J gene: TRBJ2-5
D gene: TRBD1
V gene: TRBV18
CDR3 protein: CASSPPRGTGGLETQYF
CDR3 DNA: TGTGCCAGCTCACCACCTAGAGGGACAGGGGGCCTGGAGACCCAGTACTTC

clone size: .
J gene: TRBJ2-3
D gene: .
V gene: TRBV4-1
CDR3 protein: CASSQDRREVSDTQYF
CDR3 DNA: TGCGCCAGCAGCCAAGATCGGAGGGAGGTTTCTGATACGCAGTATTTT

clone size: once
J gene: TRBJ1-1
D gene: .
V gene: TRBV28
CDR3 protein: CASSLGGWTEAFF
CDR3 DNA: TGTGCCAGCAGTTTGGGAGGGTGGACTGAAGCTTTCTTT

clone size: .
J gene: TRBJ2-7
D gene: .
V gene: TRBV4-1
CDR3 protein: CASSQGGLRDLDYEQYF
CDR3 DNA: TGCGCCAGCAGCCAAGGTGGACTACGGGACCTAGACTACGAGCAGTACTTC

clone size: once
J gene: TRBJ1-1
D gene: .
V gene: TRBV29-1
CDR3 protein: CSVEGMNTEAFF
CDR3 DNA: TGCAGCGTGGAGGGGATGAACACTGAAGCTTTCTTT

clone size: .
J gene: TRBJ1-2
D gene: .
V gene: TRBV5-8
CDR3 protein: CASSLGSPREGVGGYTF
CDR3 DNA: TGTGCCAGCAGCTTGGGGTCTCCTCGGGAGGGCGTAGGAGGCTACACCTTC

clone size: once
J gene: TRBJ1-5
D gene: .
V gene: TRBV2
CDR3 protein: CASSGGGDSNQPQHF
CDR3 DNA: TGTGCCAGCAGTGGGGGAGGAGATAGCAATCAGCCCCAGCATTTT

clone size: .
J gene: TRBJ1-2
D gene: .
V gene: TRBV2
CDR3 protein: CASSDQAANYGYTF
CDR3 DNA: TGTGCCAGCAGTGACCAGGCTGCTAACTATGGCTACACCTTC

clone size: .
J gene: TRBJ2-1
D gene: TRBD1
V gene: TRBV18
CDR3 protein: CASSLSRDRGFF
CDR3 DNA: TGTGCCAGCTCACTTTCCCGGGACAGGGGGTTCTTC

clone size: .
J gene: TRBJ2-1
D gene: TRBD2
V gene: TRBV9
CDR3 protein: CASSVGGGSSYNEQFF
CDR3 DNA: TGTGCCAGCAGCGTAGGGGGAGGGAGCTCCTACAATGAGCAGTTCTTC

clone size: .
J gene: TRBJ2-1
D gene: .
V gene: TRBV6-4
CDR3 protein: CASSDFAGIYNEQFF
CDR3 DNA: TGTGCCAGCAGTGACTTTGCGGGGATTTACAATGAGCAGTTCTTC

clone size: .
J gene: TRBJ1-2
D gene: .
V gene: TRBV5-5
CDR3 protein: CASTPSPVSSSVAYGYTF
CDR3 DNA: TGTGCCAGCACCCCTTCCCCCGTAAGCTCCTCAGTAGCCTATGGCTACACCTTC

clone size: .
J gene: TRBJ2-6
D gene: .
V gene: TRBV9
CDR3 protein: CASSVNSRAGGANVLTF
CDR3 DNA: TGTGCCAGCAGCGTAAATTCCAGGGCTGGTGGGGCCAACGTCCTGACTTTC

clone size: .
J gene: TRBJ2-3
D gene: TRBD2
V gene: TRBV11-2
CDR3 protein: CASSSGLGEGQYF
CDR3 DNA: TGTGCCAGCAGCTCGGGACTAGGGGAAGGGCAGTATTTT

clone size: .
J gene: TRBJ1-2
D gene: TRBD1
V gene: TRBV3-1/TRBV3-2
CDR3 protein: CASSQERQGVRGYTF
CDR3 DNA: TGTGCCAGCAGCCAAGAAAGACAGGGGGTAAGGGGCTACACCTTC

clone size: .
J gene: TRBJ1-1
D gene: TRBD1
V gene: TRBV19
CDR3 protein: CASSGQGSTEAFF
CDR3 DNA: TGTGCCAGTAGTGGACAGGGATCCACTGAAGCTTTCTTT

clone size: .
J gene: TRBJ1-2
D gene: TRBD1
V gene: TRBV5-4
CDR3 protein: CASTTGQANYGYTF
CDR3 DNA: TGTGCCAGCACTACCGGACAGGCTAACTATGGCTACACCTTC

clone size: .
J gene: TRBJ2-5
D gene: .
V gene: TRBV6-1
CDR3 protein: CASSERIQETQYF
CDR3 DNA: TGTGCCAGCAGTGAGCGGATCCAAGAGACCCAGTACTTC

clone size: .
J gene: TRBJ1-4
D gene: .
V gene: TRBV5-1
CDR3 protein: CASSDGGLNEKLFF
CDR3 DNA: TGCGCCAGCAGCGACGGCGGTCTTAATGAAAAACTGTTTTTT